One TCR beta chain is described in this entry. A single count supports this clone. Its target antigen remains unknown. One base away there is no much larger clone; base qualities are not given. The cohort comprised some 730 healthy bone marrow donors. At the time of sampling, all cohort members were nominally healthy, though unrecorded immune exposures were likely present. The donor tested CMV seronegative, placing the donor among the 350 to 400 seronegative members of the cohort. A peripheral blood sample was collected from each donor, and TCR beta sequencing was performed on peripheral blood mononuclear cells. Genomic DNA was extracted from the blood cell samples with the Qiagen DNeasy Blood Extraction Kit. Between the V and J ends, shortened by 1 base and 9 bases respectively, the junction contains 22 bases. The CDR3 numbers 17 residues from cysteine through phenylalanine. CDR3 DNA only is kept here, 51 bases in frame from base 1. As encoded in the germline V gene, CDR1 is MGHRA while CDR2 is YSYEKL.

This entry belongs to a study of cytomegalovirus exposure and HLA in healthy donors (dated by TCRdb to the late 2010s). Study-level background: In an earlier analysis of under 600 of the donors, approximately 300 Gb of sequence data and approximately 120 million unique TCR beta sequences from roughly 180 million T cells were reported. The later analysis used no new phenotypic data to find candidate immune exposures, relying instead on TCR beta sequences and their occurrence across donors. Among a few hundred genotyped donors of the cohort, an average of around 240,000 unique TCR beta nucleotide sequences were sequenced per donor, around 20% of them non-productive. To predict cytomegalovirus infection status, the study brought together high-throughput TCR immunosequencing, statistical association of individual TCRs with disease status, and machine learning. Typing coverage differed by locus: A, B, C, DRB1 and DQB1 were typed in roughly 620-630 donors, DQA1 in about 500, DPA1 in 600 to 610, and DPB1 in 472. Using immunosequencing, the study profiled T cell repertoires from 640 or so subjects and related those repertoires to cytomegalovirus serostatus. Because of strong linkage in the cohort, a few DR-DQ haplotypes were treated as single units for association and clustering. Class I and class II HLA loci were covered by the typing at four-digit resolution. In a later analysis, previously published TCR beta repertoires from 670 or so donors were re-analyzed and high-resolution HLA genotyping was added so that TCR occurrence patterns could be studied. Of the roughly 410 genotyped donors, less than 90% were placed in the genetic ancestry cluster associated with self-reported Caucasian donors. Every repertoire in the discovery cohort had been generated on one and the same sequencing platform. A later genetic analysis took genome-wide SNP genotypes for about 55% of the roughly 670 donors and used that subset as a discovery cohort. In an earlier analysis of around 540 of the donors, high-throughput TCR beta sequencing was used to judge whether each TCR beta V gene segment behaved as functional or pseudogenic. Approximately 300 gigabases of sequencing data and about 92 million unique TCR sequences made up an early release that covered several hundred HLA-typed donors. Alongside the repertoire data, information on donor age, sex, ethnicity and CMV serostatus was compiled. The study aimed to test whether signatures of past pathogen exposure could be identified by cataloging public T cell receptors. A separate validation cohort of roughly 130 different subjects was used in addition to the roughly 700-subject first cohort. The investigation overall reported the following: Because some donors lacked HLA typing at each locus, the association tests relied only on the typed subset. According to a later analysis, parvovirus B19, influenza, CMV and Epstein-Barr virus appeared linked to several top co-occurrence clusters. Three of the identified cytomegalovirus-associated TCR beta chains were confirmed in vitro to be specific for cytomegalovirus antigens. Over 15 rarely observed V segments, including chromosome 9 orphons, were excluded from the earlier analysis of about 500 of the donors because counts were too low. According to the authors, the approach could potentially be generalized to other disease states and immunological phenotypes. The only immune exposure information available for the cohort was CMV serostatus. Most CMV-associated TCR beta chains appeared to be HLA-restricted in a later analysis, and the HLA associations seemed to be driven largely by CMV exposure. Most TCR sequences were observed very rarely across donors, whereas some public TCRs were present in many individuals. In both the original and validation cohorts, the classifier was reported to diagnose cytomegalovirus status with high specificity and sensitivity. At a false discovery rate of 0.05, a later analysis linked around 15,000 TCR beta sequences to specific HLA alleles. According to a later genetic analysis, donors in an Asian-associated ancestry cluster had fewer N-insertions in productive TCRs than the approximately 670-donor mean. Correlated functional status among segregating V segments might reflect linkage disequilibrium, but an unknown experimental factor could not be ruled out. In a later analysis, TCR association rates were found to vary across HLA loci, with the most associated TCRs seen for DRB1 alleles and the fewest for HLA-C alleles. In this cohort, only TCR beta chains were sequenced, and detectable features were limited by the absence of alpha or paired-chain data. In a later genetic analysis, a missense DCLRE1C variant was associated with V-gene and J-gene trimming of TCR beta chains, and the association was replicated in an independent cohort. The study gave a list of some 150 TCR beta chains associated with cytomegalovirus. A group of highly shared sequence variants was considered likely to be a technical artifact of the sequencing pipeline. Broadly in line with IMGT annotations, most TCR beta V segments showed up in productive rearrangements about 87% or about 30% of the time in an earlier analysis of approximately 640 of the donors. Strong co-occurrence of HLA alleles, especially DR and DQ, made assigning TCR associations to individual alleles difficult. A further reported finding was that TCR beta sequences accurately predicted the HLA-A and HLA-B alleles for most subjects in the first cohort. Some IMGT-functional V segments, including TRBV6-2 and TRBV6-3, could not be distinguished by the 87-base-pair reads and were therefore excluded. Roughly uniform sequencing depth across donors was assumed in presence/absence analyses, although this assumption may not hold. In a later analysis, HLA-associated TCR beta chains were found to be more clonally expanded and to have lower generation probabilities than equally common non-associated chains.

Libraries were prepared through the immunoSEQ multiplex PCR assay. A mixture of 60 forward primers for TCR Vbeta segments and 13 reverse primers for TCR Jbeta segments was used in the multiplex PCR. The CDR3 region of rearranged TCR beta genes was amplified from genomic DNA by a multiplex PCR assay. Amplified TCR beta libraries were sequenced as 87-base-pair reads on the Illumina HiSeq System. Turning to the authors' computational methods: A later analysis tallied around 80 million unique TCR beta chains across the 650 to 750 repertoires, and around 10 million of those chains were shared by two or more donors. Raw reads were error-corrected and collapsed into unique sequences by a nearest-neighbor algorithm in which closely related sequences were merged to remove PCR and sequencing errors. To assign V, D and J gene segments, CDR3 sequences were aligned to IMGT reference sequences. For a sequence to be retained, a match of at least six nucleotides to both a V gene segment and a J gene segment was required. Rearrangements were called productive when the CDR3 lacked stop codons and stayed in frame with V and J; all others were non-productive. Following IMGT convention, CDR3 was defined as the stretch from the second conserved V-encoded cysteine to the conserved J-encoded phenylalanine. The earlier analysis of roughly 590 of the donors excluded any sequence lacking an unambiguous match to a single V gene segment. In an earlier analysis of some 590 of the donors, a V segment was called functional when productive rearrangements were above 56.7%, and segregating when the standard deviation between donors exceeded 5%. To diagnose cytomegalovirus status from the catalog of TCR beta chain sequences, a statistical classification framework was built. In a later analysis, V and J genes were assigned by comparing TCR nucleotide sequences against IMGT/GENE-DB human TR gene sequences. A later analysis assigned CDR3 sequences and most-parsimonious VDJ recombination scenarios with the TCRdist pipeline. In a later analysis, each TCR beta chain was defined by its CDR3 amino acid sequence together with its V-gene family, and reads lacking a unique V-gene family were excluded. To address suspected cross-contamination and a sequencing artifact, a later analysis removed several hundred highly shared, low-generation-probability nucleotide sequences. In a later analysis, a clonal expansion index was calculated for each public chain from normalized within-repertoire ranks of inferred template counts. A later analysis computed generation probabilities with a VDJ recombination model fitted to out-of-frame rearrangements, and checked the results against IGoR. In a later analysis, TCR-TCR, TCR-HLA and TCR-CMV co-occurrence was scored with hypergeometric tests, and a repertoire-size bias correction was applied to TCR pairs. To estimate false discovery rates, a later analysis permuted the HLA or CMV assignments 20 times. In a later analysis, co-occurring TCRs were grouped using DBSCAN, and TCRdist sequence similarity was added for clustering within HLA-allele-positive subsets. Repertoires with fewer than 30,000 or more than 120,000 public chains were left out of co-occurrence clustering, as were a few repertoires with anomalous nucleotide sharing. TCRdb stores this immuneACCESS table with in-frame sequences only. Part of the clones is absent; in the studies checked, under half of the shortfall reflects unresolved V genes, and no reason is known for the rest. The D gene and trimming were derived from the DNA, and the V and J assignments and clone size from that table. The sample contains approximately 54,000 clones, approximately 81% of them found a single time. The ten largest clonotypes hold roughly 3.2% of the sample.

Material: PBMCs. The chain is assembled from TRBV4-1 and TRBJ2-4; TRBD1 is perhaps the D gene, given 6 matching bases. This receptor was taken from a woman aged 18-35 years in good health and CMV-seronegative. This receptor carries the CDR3 CASSQGPDSTWARIQYF. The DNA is TGCGCCAGCAGCCAAGGCCCGGACAGCACTTGGGCGCGCATTCAGTACTTC.